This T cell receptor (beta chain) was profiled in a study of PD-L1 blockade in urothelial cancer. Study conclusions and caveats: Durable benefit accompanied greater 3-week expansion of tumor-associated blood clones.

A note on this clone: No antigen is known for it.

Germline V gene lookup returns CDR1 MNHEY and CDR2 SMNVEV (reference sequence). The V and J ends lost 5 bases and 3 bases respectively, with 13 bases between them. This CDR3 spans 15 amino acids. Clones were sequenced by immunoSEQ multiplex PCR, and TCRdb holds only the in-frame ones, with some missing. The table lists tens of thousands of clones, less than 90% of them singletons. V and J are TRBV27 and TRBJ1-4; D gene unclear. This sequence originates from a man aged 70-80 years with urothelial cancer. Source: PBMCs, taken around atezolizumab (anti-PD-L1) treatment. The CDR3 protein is CASSRHSLANEKLFF. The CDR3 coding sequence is TGTGCCAGCAGTCGGCACAGTTTGGCTAATGAAAAACTGTTTTTT.